Listed below are T cell receptor beta chains from one sample, sequenced in a study of T cells in Graves' hyperthyroidism and ophthalmopathy. In TCRdb, the multiplex PCR reads were re-called with MiXCR into one record per CDR3 protein. The data hold 410,000 or so distinct CDR3 sequences, with around 15% observed a single time. Sequenced input: blood. These receptors were taken from a man aged 18 to 30 with Graves' ophthalmopathy. Each CDR3 is given with its conserved first and last residue. D genes are given only for firm matches. Not every row has a clone size; where given, it reads once, few, many or a size class.

clone_size cdr3_length d_call j_call v_call cdr3_nt cdr3_aa
many 14 TRBD1 TRBJ1-2 TRBV3-1 TGTGCCAGCAGCCAGGGGACAGTGGGCTATGGCTACACCTTC CASSQGTVGYGYTF
many 14 TRBD1 TRBJ1-1 TRBV6-1 TGTGCCAGCAGACCCGGGACAGGTAACACTGAAGCTTTCTTT CASRPGTGNTEAFF
few 12 - TRBJ1-1 TRBV9 TGTGCCAGCAGCGTAGTCCGGACTGAAGCTTTCTTT CASSVVRTEAFF
- 16 TRBD2 TRBJ2-2 TRBV5-1 TGCGCCAGCAGCTTGATTGGGGGACTAGCTTCCGGGGAGCTGTTTTTT CASSLIGGLASGELFF
- 16 - TRBJ2-2 TRBV6-5 TGTGCCAGCAGTTACCAAGTCAGCTTCTTGACCGGGGAGCTGTTTTTT CASSYQVSFLTGELFF
many 13 - TRBJ2-5 TRBV5-1 TGCGCCAGCCAAGACCAGGGGCTTGAGACCCAGTACTTC CASQDQGLETQYF
- 14 TRBD2 TRBJ2-7 TRBV6-1 TGTGCCAGCAGTCTAGCGGGGGGGATGAACGAGCAGTCCTTC CASSLAGGMNEQSF
- 20 TRBD2 TRBJ2-3 TRBV5-4 TGTGCCAGCAGCTTGGGGGGACTAGCGGGGGGGTTAAGACACACAGATACGCAGTATTTT CASSLGGLAGGLRHTDTQYF
many 15 TRBD2 TRBJ2-7 TRBV7-8 TGTGCCAGCAGCTCTACGGGAGGGCTAGTTGACGAGCAGTACTTC CASSSTGGLVDEQYF
many 14 - TRBJ2-7 TRBV7-9 TGTGCCAGCAGCTTAGTCGGAAGCTCCTACGAGCAGTACTTC CASSLVGSSYEQYF
few 17 TRBD1 TRBJ1-6 TRBV5-5 TGTGCCAGCAGCTTCAGCCCTTCCGACAGGGGTAATTCACCCCTCCACTTT CASSFSPSDRGNSPLHF
many 16 TRBD2 TRBJ2-3 TRBV7-3 TGTGCCAGCAGCTTAACAAGTAGCGGGGCATCGGATACGCAGTATTTT CASSLTSSGASDTQYF
many 15 - TRBJ2-2 TRBV13 TGTGCCAGCAGCTTAGCGGGACACGACACCGGGGAGCTGTTTTTT CASSLAGHDTGELFF
many 16 TRBD2 TRBJ2-3 TRBV5-1 TGCGCCAGCAGCTTGGGGACTAGCGGGGGAACAGATACGCAGTATTTT CASSLGTSGGTDTQYF
- 16 TRBD1 TRBJ1-1 TRBV28 TGTGCCAGCACCCGGGGACGGGACAGGGGTAAGCGGGAAGCTTTCTTT CASTRGRDRGKREAFF
- 15 TRBD1 TRBJ2-1 TRBV9 TGTGCCAGCAGCCACCGGACAGGGATCGTGGATGAGCAGTTCTTC CASSHRTGIVDEQFF
few 14 - TRBJ1-4 TRBV5-8 TGTGCCAGCAGCTTGGACGGGAGAGATGAAAAACTGTTTTTT CASSLDGRDEKLFF
- 12 - TRBJ1-2 TRBV20-1 TGCAGTGCTAGTGACAATAACTATGGCTACACCTTC CSASDNNYGYTF
many 15 - TRBJ1-3 TRBV6-2/TRBV6-3 TGTGCCAGCAGTTACTCAGGACATTACGGAAACACCATATATTTT CASSYSGHYGNTIYF
- 14 TRBD1 TRBJ1-1 TRBV15 TGTGCCACCAGCAGAGATGGGACAGTAACTGAAGCTTTCTTT CATSRDGTVTEAFF
many 16 TRBD2 TRBJ2-3 TRBV15 TGTGCCACCAGCTCCCTAGCGGGGGGATTCACAGATACGCAGTATTTT CATSSLAGGFTDTQYF
- 17 TRBD1 TRBJ2-2 TRBV5-1 TGCGCCAGCAGCTCAAAACAGACAGGGGCGAACACCGGGGAGCTGTTTTTT CASSSKQTGANTGELFF
- 15 - TRBJ1-1 TRBV19 TGTGCCAGTAGTCGCCTCCCAGGGGCCTCCACTGAAGCTTTCTTT CASSRLPGASTEAFF
- 16 TRBD1 TRBJ2-7 TRBV5-1 TGCGCCAGCAGCTTGGTAGGGACAGGGGGTATCGACGAGCAGTACTTC CASSLVGTGGIDEQYF
many 14 - TRBJ2-3 TRBV27 TGTGCCAGCAGTTTATCCCGGACCACAGATACGCAGTATTTT CASSLSRTTDTQYF
- 13 - TRBJ2-2 TRBV27 TGTGCCAGCAGTTTTGTTTTGTTCGGGGAGCTGTTTTTT CASSFVLFGELFF
many 15 - TRBJ1-5 TRBV7-8 TGTGCCAGCAGCCCATCCCCCATCGGCAATCAGCCCCAGCATTTT CASSPSPIGNQPQHF
many 16 - TRBJ2-1 TRBV7-9 TGTGCCAGCAGCTTAGGGGGCAGCAGCTCCTACAATGAGCAGTTCTTC CASSLGGSSSYNEQFF
- 11 - TRBJ1-1 TRBV20-1 TGCATGGGGGGCCGGAACACTGAAGCTTTCTTT CMGGRNTEAFF
few 16 TRBD1 TRBJ1-1 TRBV6-5 TGTGCCAGCAGTTACTCTCCCGACAGGGACTACACTGAAGCTTTCTTT CASSYSPDRDYTEAFF
few 16 TRBD2 TRBJ2-5 TRBV24-1 TGTGCCACCAGTGGGGGACTAGCGGGATCTTGGGAGACCCAGTACTTC CATSGGLAGSWETQYF
many 16 - TRBJ2-2 TRBV10-3 TGTGCCATCAGTGAGTCGATCTCAGGGAACACCGGGGAGCTGTTTTTT CAISESISGNTGELFF
few 15 - TRBJ2-3 TRBV30 TGTGCCTGGAGTCTCGTGGGGGGCGGCACAGATACGCAGTATTTT CAWSLVGGGTDTQYF
many 14 TRBD1 TRBJ2-4 TRBV7-3 TGTGCCAGCAGCTCAGCGGGACAGGGGGACATTCAGTACTTC CASSSAGQGDIQYF
many 16 TRBD2 TRBJ2-5 TRBV2 TGTGCCAGCAGTGGCGCCCCGACTAGCGTACAAGAGACCCAGTACTTC CASSGAPTSVQETQYF
few 14 TRBD1 TRBJ1-5 TRBV2 TGTGCCAGCCAAGGGACAGGGGGCGATCAGCCCCAGCATTTT CASQGTGGDQPQHF
- 16 - TRBJ1-1 TRBV12-3/TRBV12-4 TGTGCCAGCAGTATGCCATTTGGGGCAGGGCTGCCTGAAGCTTTCTTT CASSMPFGAGLPEAFF
many 12 - TRBJ2-1 TRBV11-3 TGTGCCAGCAGCTCAAGGGAAAATGAGCAGTTCTTC CASSSRENEQFF
many 14 - TRBJ1-2 TRBV3-1 TGTGCCAGCAGCCAAGGAGCGGGGCAGGGGCCCCCTGCCTTC CASSQGAGQGPPAF
few 15 - TRBJ1-6 TRBV2 TGTGCCAGCAGTGAAGCACAGGGCCTAAATTCACCCCTCCACTTT CASSEAQGLNSPLHF
many 16 TRBD2 TRBJ2-5 TRBV7-2 TGTGCCAGCAGCTCAGGATCTGGCCTAGCGGGGTTAGCTCAGTACTTC CASSSGSGLAGLAQYF
few 16 - TRBJ1-1 TRBV18 TGTGCCAGCTCACCACGGGACGGGGGAGGAAGCACTGAAGCTTTCTTT CASSPRDGGGSTEAFF